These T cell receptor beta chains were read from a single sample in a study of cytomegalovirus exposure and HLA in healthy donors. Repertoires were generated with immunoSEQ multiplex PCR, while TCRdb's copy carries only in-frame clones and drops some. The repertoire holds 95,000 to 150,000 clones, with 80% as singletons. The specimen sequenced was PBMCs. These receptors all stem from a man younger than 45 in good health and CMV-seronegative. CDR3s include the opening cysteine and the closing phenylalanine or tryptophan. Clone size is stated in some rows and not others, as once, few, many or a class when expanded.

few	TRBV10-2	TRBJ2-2	CASTKPGTGFGELFF
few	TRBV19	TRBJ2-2	CASSPSGGTGELFF
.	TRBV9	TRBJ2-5	CASSVGGSGETQYF
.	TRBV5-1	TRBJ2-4	CASSSGQGGANIQYF
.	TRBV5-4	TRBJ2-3	CASSFGLAGVTDTQYF
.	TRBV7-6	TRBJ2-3	CASSLVVAGATDTQYF
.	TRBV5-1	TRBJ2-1	CASRLKTSSFDEQFF
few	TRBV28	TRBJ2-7	CASRKDRESIYEQYF
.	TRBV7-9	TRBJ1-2	CSSSFAGTPNYGYTF
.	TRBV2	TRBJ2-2	CAVYELFF
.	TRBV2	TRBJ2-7	CASSEGGDNSYEQYF
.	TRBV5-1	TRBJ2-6	CASSLSNEGAGANGLTF
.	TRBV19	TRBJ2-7	CASSNGQGAYEQYF
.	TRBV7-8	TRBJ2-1	CASSFRRTGEIQNVGEQFF
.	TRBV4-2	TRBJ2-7	CASSQAGGAVEQYF
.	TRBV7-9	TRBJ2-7	CASSPTTAGEQYF
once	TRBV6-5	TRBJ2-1	CASSYTEGQRYNEQFF
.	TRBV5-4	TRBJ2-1	CASSLGAEMRDNEQFF
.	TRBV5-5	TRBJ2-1	CASSWGLAGGIYNEQFF
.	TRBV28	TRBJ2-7	CASSLGEEGSSYEQYF
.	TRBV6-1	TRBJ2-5	CASSPGGYQETQYF
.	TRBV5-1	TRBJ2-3	CASSLNGIDTQYF
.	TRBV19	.	CASSPDGENYEQYF
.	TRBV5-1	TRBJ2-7	CASSLGGGYSYEQYF
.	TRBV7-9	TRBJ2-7	CASSRDRETYEQYF
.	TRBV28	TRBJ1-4	CASRGSRGGTRLFF
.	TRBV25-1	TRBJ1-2	CASSAPGGAGGYTF
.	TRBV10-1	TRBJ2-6	CASSVGGAGANGLTF
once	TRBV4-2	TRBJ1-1	CASSQGTSLGAGTEAFF
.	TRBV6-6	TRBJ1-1	CASSLWEAFF
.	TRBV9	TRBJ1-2	CASSVVDSLDGYTF
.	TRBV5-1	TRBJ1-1	CASSLDRGGYTEAFF
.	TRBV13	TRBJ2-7	CASSLLVQGASYEQYF
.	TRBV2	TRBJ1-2	CASSEPWQVNYGYTF
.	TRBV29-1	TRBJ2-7	CSVRIGTGGEQYF
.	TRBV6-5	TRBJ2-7	CASRGTVRHEQYF
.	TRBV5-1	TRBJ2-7	CASSLAGTGAVREQYF
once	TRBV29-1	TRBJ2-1	CSVDLGGQGLNAQFF
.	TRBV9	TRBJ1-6	CASSPRGGAVSPLHF
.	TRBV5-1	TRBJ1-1	CASSIGTGNTEAFF
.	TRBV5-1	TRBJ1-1	CASSPRQGNTEAFF
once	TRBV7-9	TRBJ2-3	CASSLYEGPLDTQYF
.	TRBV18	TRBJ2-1	CASSPPRRGGSYNEQFF
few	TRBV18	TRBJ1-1	CASSPAGNTEAFF
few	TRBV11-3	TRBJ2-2	CASSLEPTAGELFF
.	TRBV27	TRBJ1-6	CASSFDRGNSPLHF
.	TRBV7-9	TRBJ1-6	CASSPTGISVSPLHF
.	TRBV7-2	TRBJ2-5	CASSLWAGPETQYF